Presented here are 17 T cell receptor beta chains from one specimen sequenced in a study of T cell responses to AZD1222 COVID-19 vaccine. Sequencing used immunoSEQ multiplex PCR; TCRdb keeps in-frame clones, though not all of them. The table lists approximately 110,000 clones, around 94% of them singletons. The source material was peripheral blood, sampled on day 0 of AZD1222 vaccination. These receptors were obtained from an adult in good health.

The V gene is TRBV4-3, the J gene TRBJ2-1; 11 nucleotides line up with TRBD1. The germline CDR1 and CDR2 sequences are LGHNA and YSLEER. The CDR3 covers 16 residues. V was pared by 1 base and J by 8 bases, with 7 bases of the junction left unmatched. CDR3 in DNA: TGCGCCAGCAGCCAAGCCCGGGACAGGGGGGTCCATGAGCAGTTCTTC. This translates into CASSQARDRGVHEQFF.

This clone was observed once. V and J are TRBV20-1 and TRBJ2-3, with D perhaps TRBD1 or TRBD2 (5 bases each). The ends were cut back, 4 bases at V and 11 bases at J, with 13 bases in the middle. Germline CDR1 reads DFQATT; CDR2 reads SNEGSKA (reference sequence). CDR3 length: 11 residues. The CDR3 DNA reads TGCAGTGCTACCGGTTATGGGGGGCAGTATTTT. Translated, it gives CSATGYGGQYF.

This sequence joins TRBV29-1 and TRBJ1-1; the D gene is possibly TRBD1 (6 bases). The CDR3 is 11 residues long. V lost 4 bases and J lost 11, with 14 bases in between. Germline CDR1 is SQVTM and CDR2 is ANQGSEA. This CDR3 reads CSVAGEVEAFF. In DNA, the CDR3 is TGCAGCGTTGCAGGGGAGGTTGAGGCTTTCTTT.

The V gene is TRBV15, the J gene TRBJ1-5, with a possible D match to TRBD1 (5 bases). V lost 2 bases to trimming and J lost 2 bases, with 10 bases between them. Germline V gene sequence: CDR1 LNHNV, CDR2 YYDKDF (reference sequence). The CDR3 runs 15 residues. In DNA form, the CDR3 reads TGTGCCACCAGCAGAAGCCGGGGCGGCAATCAGCCCCAGCATTTT. Translated: CATSRSRGGNQPQHF.

The V call is TRBV6-5, the J call TRBJ2-2; D remains ambiguous. This CDR3 comprises 14 residues. In germline, CDR1 is MNHEY, CDR2 SVGAGI. Trimming removed 7 bases at V and 4 bases at J, with 13 bases between. The CDR3 spells CASNIGYGTGELFF. CDR3 sequence (DNA): TGTGCCAGCAATATCGGTTACGGCACCGGGGAGCTGTTTTTT.

The rearrangement links TRBV6-1 to TRBJ1-4, with D unresolved. Trimming took off 2 bases at V and 7 bases at J, with 8 bases between the two ends. Per germline, CDR1 MNHNS and CDR2 SASEGT. This CDR3 comprises 13 residues. Written as DNA, the CDR3 is TGTGCCAGCAGTGAACACAGAAGTGAAAAACTGTTTTTT. It translates to CASSEHRSEKLFF.

The genes are TRBV19 and TRBJ1-4; 7 bases are shared with TRBD1. The germline CDR1 and CDR2 sequences are LNHDA and SQIVND (reference sequence). This CDR3 contains 15 residues. Losses at the gene ends were 5 bases for V and 8 bases for J; bases not matched to a gene: 11. The CDR3, as DNA: TGTGCCAGTAGTCCCCGACAGGGAGGGGAGGAAAAACTGTTTTTT. Translating gives CASSPRQGGEEKLFF.

CDR3 residues: CASSFRTGLNTEAFF. The CDR3 bases are TGCGCCAGCAGCTTCCGGACAGGGCTGAACACTGAAGCTTTCTTT. The rearrangement joins TRBV4-3 to TRBJ1-1; 8 bases agree with TRBD1. J gave up 0 bases and V 5 bases, and 5 bases lay outside the gene matches. In germline, CDR1 is LGHNA, CDR2 YSLEER. The CDR3 runs 15 residues.

The genes are TRBV4-3 and TRBJ2-1, with D possibly called TRBD1 or TRBD2 (7 bases each). Trimming stripped 1 base from V and 3 bases from J, with 10 bases between. CDR1 LGHNA and CDR2 YSLEER come from the germline V gene. The CDR3 contains 15 residues. The CDR3 spells CASSQAGGVYNEQFF. The CDR3 bases are TGCGCCAGCAGCCAAGCAGGGGGGGTCTACAATGAGCAGTTCTTC.

The sample holds a few counts of this clone. The chain is built from TRBV2 and TRBJ2-3, with TRBD2 matching 8 bases. Germline V gene sequence: CDR1 SNHLY, CDR2 FYNNEI. This CDR3 comprises 14 residues. V dropped 6 bases and J dropped 1; count of bases not matched to a gene: 3. The CDR3 sequence is CASRPGLGTDTQYF. The CDR3 DNA sequence: TGTGCCAGCAGACCGGGACTAGGCACAGATACGCAGTATTTT.

The rearrangement uses TRBV7-2 and TRBJ2-1; 10 nucleotides align to TRBD2. CDR3 length equals 16 residues. J was trimmed by 6 bases and V by 0 bases; bases with no gene match: 5. From germline, CDR1 is SGHTA and CDR2 FQGNSA. CDR3 bases: TGTGCCAGCAGCTTAGCTTCTAGCGGGGGTCCCAATGAGCAGTTCTTC. Encoded protein: CASSLASSGGPNEQFF.

The genes are TRBV10-2 and TRBJ1-1; no clear D. In germline, CDR1 is WSHSY, CDR2 SAAADI. V was clipped by 1 base and J by 1 base, with 10 bases between them. CDR3 size: 15 residues. The CDR3 nucleotides read TGCGCCAGCAGTGAGTATCTCCTCCCGAACACTGAAGCTTTCTTT. Its translation is CASSEYLLPNTEAFF.

For this clone: One end of the junction is discordant with germline, which a read error may explain. In DNA, the CDR3 is TGTGCCAGCTGTTTAGCCCCCCGAAGGGGAGGGGCGGGAGGGCCCCGTTACAATGAGCAGTTCTTC. Translation gives CASCLAPRRGGAGGPRYNEQFF. V and J are TRBV27 and TRBJ2-1; 9 bases agree with TRBD2. CDR1 is MNHEY and CDR2 is SMNVEV in the germline V gene (reference sequence). The CDR3 extends over 22 amino acids.

The chain uses TRBV5-1 and TRBJ2-2; TRBD1 matches at 7 bases. The V and J ends lost 1 base and 4 bases, in that order; junction bases with no gene match: 7. The V gene's germline CDR1 is SGHRS and CDR2 YFSETQ. The CDR3 is 16 residues long. CDR3 sequence: CASSLFGRGSTGELFF. The CDR3 nucleotides are TGCGCCAGCAGCTTGTTCGGCAGGGGGTCCACCGGGGAGCTGTTTTTT.

V is TRBV27 and J is TRBJ2-7, with 13 positions matching TRBD2. In germline, CDR1 is MNHEY, CDR2 SMNVEV (reference sequence). Germline trimming cut 6 bases from V and 3 bases from J; bases unmatched to any gene: 8. The CDR3 is 16 amino acids. Here the CDR3 DNA reads TGTGCCAGCAGGCAGACTAGCGGGGGGACAGTCTACGAGCAGTACTTC. Amino acid sequence: CASRQTSGGTVYEQYF.

The chain carries TRBV5-1 and TRBJ1-4; maybe TRBD1 (6 bases). The germline gives CDR1 SGHRS, CDR2 YFSETQ. The ends were cut back, 4 bases at V and 7 bases at J, with 11 bases in the middle. CDR3 length equals 13 residues. The chain's CDR3 is CASSPRGGEKLFF. CDR3 nucleotide sequence: TGCGCCAGCAGCCCCAGGGGAGGTGAAAAACTGTTTTTT.

The rearrangement links TRBV18 to TRBJ1-2, with no clear D. CDR3 length: 13 residues. Trimming cost V 4 bases and J 3 bases, with 9 bases left between them. Germline loops: CDR1 KGHSH, CDR2 LQKENI. CDR3: CASSLSGDYGYTF. The CDR3 DNA follows: TGTGCCAGCTCACTGTCCGGGGACTATGGCTACACCTTC. Using reference TRBV18 and TRBJ1-2 for the parts outside the CDR3, the full variable domain is NAGVMQNPRHLVRRRGQEARLRCSPMKGHSHVYWYRQLPEEGLKFMVYLQKENIIDESGMPKERFSAEFPKEGPSILRIQQVVRGDSAAYFCASSLSGDYGYTFGSGTRLTVV.